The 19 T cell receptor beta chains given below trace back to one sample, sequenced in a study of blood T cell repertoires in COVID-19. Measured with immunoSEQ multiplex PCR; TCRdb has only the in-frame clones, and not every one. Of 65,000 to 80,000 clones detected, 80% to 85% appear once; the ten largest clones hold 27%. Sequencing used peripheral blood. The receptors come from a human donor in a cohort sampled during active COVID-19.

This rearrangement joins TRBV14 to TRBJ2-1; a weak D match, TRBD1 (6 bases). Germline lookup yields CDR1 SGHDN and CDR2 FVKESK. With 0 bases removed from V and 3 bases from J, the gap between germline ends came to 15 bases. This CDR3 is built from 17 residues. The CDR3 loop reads CASSQDSAWTVYNEQFF. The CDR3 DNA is TGTGCCAGCAGCCAAGATAGCGCCTGGACAGTCTACAATGAGCAGTTCTTC.

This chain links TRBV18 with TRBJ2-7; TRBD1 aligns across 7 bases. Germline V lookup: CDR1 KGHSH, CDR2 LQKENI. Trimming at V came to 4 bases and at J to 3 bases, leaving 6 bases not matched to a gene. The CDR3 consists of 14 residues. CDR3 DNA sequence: TGTGCCAGCTCACAAAGGGGGCGGCTCTACGAGCAGTACTTC. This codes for CASSQRGRLYEQYF.

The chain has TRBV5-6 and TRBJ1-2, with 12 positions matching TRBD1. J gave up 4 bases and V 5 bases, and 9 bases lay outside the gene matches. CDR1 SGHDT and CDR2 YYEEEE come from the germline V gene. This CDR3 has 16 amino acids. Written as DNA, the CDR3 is TGTGCCAGCAGGACATGGGACAGGGGGCCGAGCTATGGCTACACCTTC. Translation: CASRTWDRGPSYGYTF.

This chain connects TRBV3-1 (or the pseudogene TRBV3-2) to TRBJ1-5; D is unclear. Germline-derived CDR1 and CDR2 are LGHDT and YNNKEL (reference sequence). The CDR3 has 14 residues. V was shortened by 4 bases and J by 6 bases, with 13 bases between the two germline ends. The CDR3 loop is CASSPWAGGQPQHF. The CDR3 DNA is TGTGCCAGCAGCCCCTGGGCCGGAGGTCAGCCCCAGCATTTT.

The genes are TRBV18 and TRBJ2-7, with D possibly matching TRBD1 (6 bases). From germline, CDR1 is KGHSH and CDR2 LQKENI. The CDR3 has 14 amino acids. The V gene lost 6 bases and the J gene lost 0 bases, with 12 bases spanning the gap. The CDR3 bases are TGTGCCAGCTCTTCCCAACAGGGCTCCTACGAGCAGTACTTC. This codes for CASSSQQGSYEQYF. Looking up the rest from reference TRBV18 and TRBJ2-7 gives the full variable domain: NAGVMQNPRHLVRRRGQEARLRCSPMKGHSHVYWYRQLPEEGLKFMVYLQKENIIDESGMPKERFSAEFPKEGPSILRIQQVVRGDSAAYFCASSSQQGSYEQYFGPGTRLTVT.

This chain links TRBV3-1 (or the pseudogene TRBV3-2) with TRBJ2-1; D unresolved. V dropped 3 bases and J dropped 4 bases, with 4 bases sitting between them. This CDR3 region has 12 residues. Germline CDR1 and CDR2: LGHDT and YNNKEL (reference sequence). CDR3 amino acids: CASSHTYNEQFF. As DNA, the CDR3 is TGTGCCAGCAGCCATACATACAATGAGCAGTTCTTC.

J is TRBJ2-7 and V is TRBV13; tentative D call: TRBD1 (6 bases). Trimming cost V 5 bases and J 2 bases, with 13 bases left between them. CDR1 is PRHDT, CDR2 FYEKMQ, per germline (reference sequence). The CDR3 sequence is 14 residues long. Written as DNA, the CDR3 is TGTGCCAGCAGCACCATGACAGGTACCTACGAGCAGTACTTC. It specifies CASSTMTGTYEQYF.

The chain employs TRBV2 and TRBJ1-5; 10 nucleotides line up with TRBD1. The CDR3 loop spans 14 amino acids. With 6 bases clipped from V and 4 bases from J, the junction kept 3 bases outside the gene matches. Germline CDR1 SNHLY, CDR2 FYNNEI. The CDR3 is CASSTDRGNQPQHF. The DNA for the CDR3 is TGTGCCAGCAGCACGGACAGGGGGAATCAGCCCCAGCATTTT.

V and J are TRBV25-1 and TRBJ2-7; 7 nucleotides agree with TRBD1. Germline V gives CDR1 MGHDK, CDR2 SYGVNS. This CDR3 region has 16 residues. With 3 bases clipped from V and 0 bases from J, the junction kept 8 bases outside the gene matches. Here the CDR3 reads CASSELGTESSYEQYF. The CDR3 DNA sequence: TGTGCCAGCAGTGAGTTGGGGACAGAAAGCTCCTACGAGCAGTACTTC.

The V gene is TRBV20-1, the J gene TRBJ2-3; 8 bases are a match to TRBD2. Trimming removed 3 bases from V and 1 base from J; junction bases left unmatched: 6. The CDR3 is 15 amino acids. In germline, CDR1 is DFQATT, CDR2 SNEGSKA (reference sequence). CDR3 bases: TGCAGTGCTAGTCGGGGGGGGGCGGGCACAGATACGCAGTATTTT. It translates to CSASRGGAGTDTQYF.

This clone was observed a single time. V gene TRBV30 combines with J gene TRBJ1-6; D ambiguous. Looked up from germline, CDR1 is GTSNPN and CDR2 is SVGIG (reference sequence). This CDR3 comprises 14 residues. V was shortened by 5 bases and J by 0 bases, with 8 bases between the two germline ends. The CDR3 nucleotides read TGTGCCTGGGACTCTTACTCCTATAATTCACCCCTCCACTTT. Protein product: CAWDSYSYNSPLHF. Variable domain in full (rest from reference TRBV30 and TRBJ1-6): SQTIHQWPATLVQPVGSPLSLECTVEGTSNPNLYWYRQAAGRGLQLLFYSVGIGQISSEVPQNLSASRPQDRQFILSSKKLLLSDSGFYLCAWDSYSYNSPLHFGNGTRLTVT.

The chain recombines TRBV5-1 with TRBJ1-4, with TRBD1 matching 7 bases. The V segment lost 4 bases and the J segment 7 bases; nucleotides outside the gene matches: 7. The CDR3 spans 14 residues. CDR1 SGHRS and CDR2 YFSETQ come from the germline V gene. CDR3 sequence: CASSQQGRTEKLFF. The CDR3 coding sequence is TGCGCCAGCAGCCAACAGGGGAGAACTGAAAAACTGTTTTTT.

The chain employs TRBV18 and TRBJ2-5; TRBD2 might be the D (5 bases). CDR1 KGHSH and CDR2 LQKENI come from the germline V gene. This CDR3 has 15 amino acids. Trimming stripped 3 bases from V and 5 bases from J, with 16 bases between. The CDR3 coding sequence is TGTGCCAGCTCACCTGGCTCAGGTTCGGGGGAGACCCAGTACTTC. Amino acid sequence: CASSPGSGSGETQYF.

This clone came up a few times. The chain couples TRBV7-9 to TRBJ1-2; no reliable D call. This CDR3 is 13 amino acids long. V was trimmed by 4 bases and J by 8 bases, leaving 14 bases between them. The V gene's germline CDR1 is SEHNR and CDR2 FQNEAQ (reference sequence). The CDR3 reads CASSSPAGRGYTF. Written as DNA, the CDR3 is TGTGCCAGCAGCTCCCCGGCGGGAAGGGGCTACACCTTC.

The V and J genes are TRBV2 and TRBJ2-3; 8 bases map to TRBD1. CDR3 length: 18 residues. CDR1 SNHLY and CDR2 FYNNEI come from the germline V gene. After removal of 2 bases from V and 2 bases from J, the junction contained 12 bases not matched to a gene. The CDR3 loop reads CASSEWLTGGKTTDTQYF. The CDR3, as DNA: TGTGCCAGCAGTGAATGGCTCACAGGGGGGAAAACCACAGATACGCAGTATTTT. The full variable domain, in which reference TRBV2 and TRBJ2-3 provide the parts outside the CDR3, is EPEVTQTPSHQVTQMGQEVILRCVPISNHLYFYWYRQILGQKVEFLVSFYNNEISEKSEIFDDQFSVERPDGSNFTLKIRSTKLEDSAMYFCASSEWLTGGKTTDTQYFGPGTRLTVL.

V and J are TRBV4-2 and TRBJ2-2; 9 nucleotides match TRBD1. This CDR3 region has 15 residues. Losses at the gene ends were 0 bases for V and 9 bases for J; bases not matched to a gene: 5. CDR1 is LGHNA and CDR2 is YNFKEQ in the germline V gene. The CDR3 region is CASSQELQGARELFF. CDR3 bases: TGTGCCAGCAGCCAAGAGCTACAGGGGGCGAGGGAGCTGTTTTTT.

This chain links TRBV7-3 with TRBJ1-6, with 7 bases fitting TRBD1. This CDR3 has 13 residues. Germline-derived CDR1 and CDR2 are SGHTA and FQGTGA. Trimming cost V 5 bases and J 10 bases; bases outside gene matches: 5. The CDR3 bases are TGTGCCAGCAGCCCCACAGGGGAATCACCCCTCCACTTT. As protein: CASSPTGESPLHF.

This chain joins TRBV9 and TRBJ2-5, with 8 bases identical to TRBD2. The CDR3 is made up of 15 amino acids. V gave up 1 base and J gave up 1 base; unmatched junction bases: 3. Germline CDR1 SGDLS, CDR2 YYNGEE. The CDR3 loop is CASSVRGGPQETQYF. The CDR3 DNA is TGTGCCAGCAGCGTACGGGGGGGGCCCCAAGAGACCCAGTACTTC.

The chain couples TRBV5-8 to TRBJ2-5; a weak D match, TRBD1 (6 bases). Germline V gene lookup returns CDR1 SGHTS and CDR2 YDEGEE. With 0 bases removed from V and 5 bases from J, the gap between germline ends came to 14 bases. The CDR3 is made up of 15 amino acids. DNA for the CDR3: TGTGCCAGCAGCTTGGACCAGGGGTATAGGGAGACCCAGTACTTC. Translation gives CASSLDQGYRETQYF. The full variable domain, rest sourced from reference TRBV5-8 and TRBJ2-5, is EAGVTQSPTHLIKTRGQQATLRCSPISGHTSVYWYQQALGLGLQFLLWYDEGEERNRGNFPPRFSGRQFPNYSSELNVNALELEDSALYLCASSLDQGYRETQYFGPGTRLLVL.